What follows describes a single TCR beta chain. A clone one base away is much larger, so this may be a read error. The V gene's germline CDR1 is KGHSH and CDR2 LQKENI. The CDR3 sequence is 14 residues long. The data belong to a study of T-cell reconstitution after alpha-beta-depleted transplantation in children. It was with unique molecular identifiers that the TCRbeta library was prepared. One entry per CDR3 protein results from TCRdb running MiXCR on the PCR reads. The sample yields about 48,000 distinct CDR3 sequences, 5.8% seen once. The TCR originated in a female patient between 2 and 15 years old who had a stem cell transplant for aplastic anemia, so the T cells may come from the graft donor. V is TRBV18 and J is TRBJ1-1, with D unresolved. The sample was PBMCs, mostly from graft donor cells, taken 60 days after TCRalphabeta/CD19-depleted stem cell transplant. CDR3 sequence reads: CGSSPWERDTEAFF. For the CDR3, the DNA is TGTGGCAGCTCACCATGGGAACGAGACACTGAAGCTTTCTTT. The full variable domain, in which reference TRBV18 and TRBJ1-1 provide the parts outside the CDR3, is NAGVMQNPRHLVRRRGQEARLRCSPMKGHSHVYWYRQLPEEGLKFMVYLQKENIIDESGMPKERFSAEFPKEGPSILRIQQVVRGDSAAYFCGSSPWERDTEAFFGQGTRLTVV.